The T cell receptor beta chain described here comes from a study of immune heterogeneity within non-small cell lung tumors. Study-wide results and caveats: Local T-cell clonality correlated moderately but significantly with local tumor mutational burden (R about 0.36).

The TCR beta CDR3 region was amplified by multiplex PCR employing 32 V and 13 J primers. TCRdb re-derived calls from the multiplex PCR reads in MiXCR, one entry per CDR3 protein. This table has roughly 23,000 distinct CDR3 sequences, about 30% appearing once. Turning to this clonotype: Its antigen remains unidentified.

Template was bulk tumor genomic DNA, about 610 ng per sample. Several biopsies were spaced far apart within each primary tumor and obtained as surgery took place. It was patients with untreated, newly diagnosed non-small cell lung cancer who underwent curative surgery. The CDR3 has 15 amino acids. V was trimmed by 3 bases and J by 1 base, leaving 13 bases between them. Germline V gene data show CDR1 as GTSNPN and CDR2 as SVGIG (reference sequence). Sequenced sample: lung tumor tissue. The rearrangement links TRBV30 to TRBJ1-5; D may be TRBD1 (6 bases). The receptor was isolated from a man aged 40-49 years with non-small cell lung cancer. CDR3 sequence (DNA): TGTGCCTGGAGCGAGGGGACACTAAGCAATCAGCCCCAGCATTTT. Translating it yields CAWSEGTLSNQPQHF.